Following are 14 T cell receptor beta chains from one sample sequenced in a study of OX40 agonist ivuxolimab in advanced cancers. Clones were sequenced by immunoSEQ multiplex PCR, and TCRdb holds only the in-frame ones, with some missing. The sample holds around 38,000 clones, nearly 85% seen once. The source was CD4+ or CD8+ T cells sorted from blood, collected in a trial of the OX40 agonist ivuxolimab. All receptors come from an adult with an advanced solid tumor such as melanoma, head and neck, liver or kidney cancer.

The rearrangement links TRBV18 to TRBJ2-5; TRBD1 agrees at 9 bases. V lost 6 bases to trimming and J lost 3 bases; unmatched junction nucleotides: 8. The CDR3 consists of 15 residues. Per germline, CDR1 KGHSH and CDR2 LQKENI. CDR3 region: CASSRYRGRKETQYF. CDR3 nucleotides: TGTGCCAGCTCTCGCTACAGGGGGCGCAAAGAGACCCAGTACTTC.

The chain has TRBV27 and TRBJ1-6; D ambiguous. The CDR3 is 15 amino acids. Trimming removed 1 base from V and 2 bases from J, with 6 bases in between. In germline, CDR1 is MNHEY, CDR2 SMNVEV (reference sequence). The CDR3 loop reads CASSLFLAYNSPLHF. CDR3 DNA sequence: TGTGCCAGCAGTTTATTCTTAGCCTATAATTCACCCCTCCACTTT.

The V call is TRBV14, the J call TRBJ2-5, with D possibly called TRBD1 or TRBD2 (5 bases each). The germline gives CDR1 SGHDN, CDR2 FVKESK. The CDR3 extends over 14 amino acids. V was clipped by 2 bases and J by 4 bases, with 11 bases between them. This CDR3 reads CASSQTGARETQYF. The CDR3 DNA sequence: TGTGCCAGCAGCCAAACCGGGGCGAGAGAGACCCAGTACTTC.

The chain carries TRBV28 and TRBJ2-7; 7 bases line up with TRBD2. The germline gives CDR1 MDHEN, CDR2 SYDVKM. This CDR3 spans 17 amino acids. V was clipped by 5 bases and J by 2 bases; unmatched bases: 15. CDR3 in DNA: TGTGCCAGCAGTAAGGAGTCGGTCCGAGGGAGGGCCTACGAGCAGTACTTC. The encoded protein is CASSKESVRGRAYEQYF.

V and J are TRBV5-1 and TRBJ1-3; possibly TRBD1 for D (5 bases). V lost 3 bases to trimming and J lost 0 bases, with 10 bases between them. CDR3 size: 15 residues. The germline gives CDR1 SGHRS, CDR2 YFSETQ. The CDR3 bases are TGCGCCAGCAGCTCCATGGGGGTCTCTGGAAACACCATATATTTT. It specifies CASSSMGVSGNTIYF.

The sample holds a few counts of this clone. The genes are TRBV19 and TRBJ2-3; the match to TRBD2 covers 7 bases. V was pared by 5 bases and J by 6 bases, with 11 bases of the junction left unmatched. The CDR3 length is 15 residues. Germline values: CDR1 LNHDA, CDR2 SQIVND (reference sequence). CDR3 in amino acids: CASSHERDVGDTQYF. The CDR3 bases are TGTGCCAGTAGTCACGAGCGGGACGTAGGGGATACGCAGTATTTT.

The chain employs TRBV6-5 and TRBJ2-3; D call uncertain. Germline loops: CDR1 MNHEY, CDR2 SVGAGI. The CDR3 spans 12 residues. The V end was cut by 8 bases, the J end by 2 bases, with 8 bases between. The CDR3 DNA reads as TGTGCCAGCGCCGGATACACAGATACGCAGTATTTT. This translates into CASAGYTDTQYF.

V usage is TRBV6-6 and J usage is TRBJ1-5; D gene ambiguous. CDR1 and CDR2 (germline): MNHNY, SVGAGI (reference sequence). This CDR3 spans 14 amino acids. The V end was cut by 10 bases, the J end by 7 bases, with 20 bases between. DNA of the CDR3: TGTGCCACCGCCATTGGAGGTTCTGGACAGCCCCAGCATTTT. Protein product: CATAIGGSGQPQHF.

The chain employs TRBV7-3 and TRBJ2-2, with 9 bases lining up with TRBD2. Germline V lookup: CDR1 SGHTA, CDR2 FQGTGA. The CDR3 has 15 residues. The trim removed 3 bases at V and 7 bases at J, leaving 6 bases unmatched. In DNA form, the CDR3 reads TGTGCCAGCAGCTTCATAGCGGGAGATGTCGGGGAGCTGTTTTTT. Translated: CASSFIAGDVGELFF.

The rearrangement links TRBV19 to TRBJ1-1, with D perhaps TRBD1 (6 bases). This CDR3 is built from 16 residues. V was pared by 0 bases and J by 4 bases, with 15 bases between. The germline V gene encodes CDR1 LNHDA and CDR2 SQIVND (reference sequence). The CDR3 DNA reads TGTGCCAGTAGTATAGATGGGAGAGCAGGGGTCACTGAAGCTTTCTTT. This codes for CASSIDGRAGVTEAFF. Full variable domain (missing parts from reference TRBV19 and TRBJ1-1): DGGITQSPKYLFRKEGQNVTLSCEQNLNHDAMYWYRQDPGQGLRLIYYSQIVNDFQKGDIAEGYSVSREKKESFPLTVTSAQKNPTAFYLCASSIDGRAGVTEAFFGQGTRLTVV.

V is TRBV28 and J is TRBJ2-2; D gene unclear. Deletions cut 6 bases from V and 4 bases from J, with 18 bases between. The CDR3 is 16 amino acids. The germline CDR1 and CDR2 sequences are MDHEN and SYDVKM. CDR3 loop: CASRSTDGTVTGELFF. The CDR3 DNA follows: TGTGCCAGCAGATCCACAGACGGTACTGTCACCGGGGAGCTGTTTTTT.

The chain links TRBV2 to TRBJ2-7; TRBD1 is a possible D gene (6 bases). The V end was cut by 6 bases, the J end by 0 bases, with 12 bases between. Germline V lookup: CDR1 SNHLY, CDR2 FYNNEI. The length of the CDR3 is 14 residues. The CDR3 protein is CASRLGASSYEQYF. In nucleotides, the CDR3 is TGTGCCAGCAGACTGGGGGCTAGCTCCTACGAGCAGTACTTC.

This chain uses TRBV11-2 with TRBJ2-7; no definite D call. V lost 0 bases and J 3 bases, leaving 6 bases between the germline ends. The germline V gene encodes CDR1 SGHAT and CDR2 FQNNGV. The CDR3 consists of 13 residues. As DNA, the CDR3 is TGTGCCAGCAGCTTAGATACAGACTACGAGCAGTACTTC. Translating it yields CASSLDTDYEQYF.

V is TRBV4-2 and J is TRBJ2-1; 16 positions match TRBD2. The CDR3 is 21 residues long. The V gene's germline CDR1 is LGHNA and CDR2 YNFKEQ. The J segment lost 4 bases and the V segment lost 0 bases, leaving 12 bases of the junction unmatched. For the CDR3, the DNA is TGTGCCAGCAGCCAAGAGGGGACTAGCGGGGGGGCCGTTGGAGGTTACAATGAGCAGTTCTTC. This sequence encodes CASSQEGTSGGAVGGYNEQFF.